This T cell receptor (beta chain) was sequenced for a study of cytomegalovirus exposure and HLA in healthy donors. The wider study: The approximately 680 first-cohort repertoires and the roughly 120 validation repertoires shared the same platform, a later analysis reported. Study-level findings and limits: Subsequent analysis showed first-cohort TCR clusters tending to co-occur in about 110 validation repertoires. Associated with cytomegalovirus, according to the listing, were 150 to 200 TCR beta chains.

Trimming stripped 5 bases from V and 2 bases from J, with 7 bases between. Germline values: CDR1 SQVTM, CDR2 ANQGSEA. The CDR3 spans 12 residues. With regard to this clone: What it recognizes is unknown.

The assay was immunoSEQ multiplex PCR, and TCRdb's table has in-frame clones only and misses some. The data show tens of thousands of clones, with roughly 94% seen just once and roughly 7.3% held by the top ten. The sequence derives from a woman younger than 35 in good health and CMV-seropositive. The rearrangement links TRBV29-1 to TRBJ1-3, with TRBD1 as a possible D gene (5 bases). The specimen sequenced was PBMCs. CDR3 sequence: CSVRGAGNTIYF. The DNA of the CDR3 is TGCAGCGTTCGGGGGGCTGGAAACACCATATATTTT.